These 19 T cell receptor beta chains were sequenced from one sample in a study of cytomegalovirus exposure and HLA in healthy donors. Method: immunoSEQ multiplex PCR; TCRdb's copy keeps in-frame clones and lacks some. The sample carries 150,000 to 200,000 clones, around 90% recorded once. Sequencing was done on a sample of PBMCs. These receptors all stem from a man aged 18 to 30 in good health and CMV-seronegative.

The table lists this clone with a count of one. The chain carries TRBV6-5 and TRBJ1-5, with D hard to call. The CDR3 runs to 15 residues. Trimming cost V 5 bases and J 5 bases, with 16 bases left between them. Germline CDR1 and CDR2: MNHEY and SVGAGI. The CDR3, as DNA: TGTGCCAGCAGTCGTGACTACGGATCCTATCAGCCCCAGCATTTT. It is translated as CASSRDYGSYQPQHF.

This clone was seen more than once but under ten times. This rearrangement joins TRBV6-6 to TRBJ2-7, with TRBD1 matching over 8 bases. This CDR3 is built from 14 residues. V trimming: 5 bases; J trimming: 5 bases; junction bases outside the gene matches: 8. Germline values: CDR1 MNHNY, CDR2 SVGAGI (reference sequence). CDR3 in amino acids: CASSHGQGIDEQYV. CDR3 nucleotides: TGTGCCAGCAGTCACGGACAGGGAATAGACGAGCAGTACGTC.

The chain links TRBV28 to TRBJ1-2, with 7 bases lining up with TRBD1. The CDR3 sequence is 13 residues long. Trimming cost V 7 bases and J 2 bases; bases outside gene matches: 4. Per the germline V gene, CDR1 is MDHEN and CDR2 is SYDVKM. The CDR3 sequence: CASTETGNYGYTF. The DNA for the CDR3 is TGTGCCAGCACCGAGACAGGGAACTATGGCTACACCTTC.

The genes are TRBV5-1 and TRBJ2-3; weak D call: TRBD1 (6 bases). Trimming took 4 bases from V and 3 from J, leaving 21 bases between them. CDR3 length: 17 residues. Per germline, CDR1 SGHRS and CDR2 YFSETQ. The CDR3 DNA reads TGCGCCAGCAGCCGCAGTGCTTACAGGGTCGGTACAGATACGCAGTATTTT. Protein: CASSRSAYRVGTDTQYF.

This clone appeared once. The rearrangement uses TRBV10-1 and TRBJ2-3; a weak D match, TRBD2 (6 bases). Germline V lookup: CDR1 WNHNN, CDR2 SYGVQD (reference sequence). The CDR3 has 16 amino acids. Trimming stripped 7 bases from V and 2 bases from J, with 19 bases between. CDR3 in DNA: TGCGCCAGCACCGGATCCGGGAGAATGGACACAGATACGCAGTATTTT. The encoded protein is CASTGSGRMDTDTQYF.

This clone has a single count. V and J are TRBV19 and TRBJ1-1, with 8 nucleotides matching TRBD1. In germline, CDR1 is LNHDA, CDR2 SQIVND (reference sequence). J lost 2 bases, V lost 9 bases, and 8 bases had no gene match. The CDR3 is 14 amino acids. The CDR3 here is CASSDRGSNTEAFF. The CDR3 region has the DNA TGTGCCAGCTCCGACAGGGGATCAAACACTGAAGCTTTCTTT.

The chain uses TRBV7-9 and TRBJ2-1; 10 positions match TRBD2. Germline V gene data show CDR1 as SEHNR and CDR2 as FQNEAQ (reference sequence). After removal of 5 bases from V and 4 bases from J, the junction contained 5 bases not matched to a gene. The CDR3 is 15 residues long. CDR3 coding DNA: TGTGCCAGCAGCAGGGGGACTAGCGATTACAATGAGCAGTTCTTC. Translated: CASSRGTSDYNEQFF.

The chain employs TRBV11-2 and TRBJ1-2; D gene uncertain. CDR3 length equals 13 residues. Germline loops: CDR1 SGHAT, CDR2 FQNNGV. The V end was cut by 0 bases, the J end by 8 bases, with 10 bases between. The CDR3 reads CASSLESQLGYTF. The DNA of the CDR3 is TGTGCCAGCAGCTTAGAATCGCAGTTAGGCTACACCTTC.

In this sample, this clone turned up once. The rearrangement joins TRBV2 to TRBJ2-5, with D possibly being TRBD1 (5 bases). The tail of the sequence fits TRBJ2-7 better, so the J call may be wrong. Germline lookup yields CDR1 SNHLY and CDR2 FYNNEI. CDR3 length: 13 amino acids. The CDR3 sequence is CASTMGLDGEQYF. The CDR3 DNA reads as TGTGCCAGCACAATGGGGCTAGACGGCGAGCAGTACTTC.

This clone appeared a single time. Here the CDR3 DNA reads TGTGCCAGCAGCTTAGAAGGCGACCTAGACTCCTACGAGCAGTACTTC. This gives the protein CASSLEGDLDSYEQYF. The chain carries TRBV11-3 and TRBJ2-7; no clear D gene. Trimming shortened V by 0 bases and J by 0 bases, and 12 bases separated the two germline ends. The CDR3 sequence is 16 residues long. Germline V gives CDR1 SGHNT, CDR2 YENEEA.

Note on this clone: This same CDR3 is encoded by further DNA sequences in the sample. The chain's CDR3 is CASSVGGQREETQYF. In DNA, the CDR3 is TGTGCCAGCAGCGTAGGCGGTCAGCGGGAGGAGACCCAGTACTTC. The chain has TRBV9 and TRBJ2-5; TRBD2 matches at 8 bases. The CDR3 spans 15 residues. Germline CDR1 is SGDLS and CDR2 is YYNGEE. V was clipped by 0 bases and J by 5 bases; unmatched bases: 6.

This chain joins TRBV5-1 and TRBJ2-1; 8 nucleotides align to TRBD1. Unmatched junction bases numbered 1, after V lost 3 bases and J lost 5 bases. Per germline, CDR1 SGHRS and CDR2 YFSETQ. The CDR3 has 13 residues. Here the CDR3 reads CASSSDRDNEQFF. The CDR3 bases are TGCGCCAGCAGCTCGGACAGGGACAATGAGCAGTTCTTC.

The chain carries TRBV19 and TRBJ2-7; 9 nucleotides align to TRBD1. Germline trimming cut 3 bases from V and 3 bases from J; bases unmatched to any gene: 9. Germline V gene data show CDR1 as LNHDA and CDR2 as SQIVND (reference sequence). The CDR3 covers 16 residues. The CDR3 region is CASSIRGGQGIYEQYV. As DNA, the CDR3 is TGTGCCAGTAGTATTCGTGGAGGACAGGGGATCTACGAGCAGTACGTC.

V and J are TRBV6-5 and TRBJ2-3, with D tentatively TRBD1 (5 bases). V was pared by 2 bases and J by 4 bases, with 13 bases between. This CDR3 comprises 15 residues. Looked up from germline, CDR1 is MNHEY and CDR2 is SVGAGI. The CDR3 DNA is TGTGCCAGCAGTTACAGGCTCCTGGGGCCAGATACGCAGTATTTT. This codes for CASSYRLLGPDTQYF.

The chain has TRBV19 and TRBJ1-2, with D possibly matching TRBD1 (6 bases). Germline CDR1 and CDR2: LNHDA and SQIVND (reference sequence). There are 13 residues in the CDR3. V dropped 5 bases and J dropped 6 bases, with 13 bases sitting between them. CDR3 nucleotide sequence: TGTGCCAGTAGTCCCCGGGACATAGATGGCTACACCTTC. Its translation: CASSPRDIDGYTF.

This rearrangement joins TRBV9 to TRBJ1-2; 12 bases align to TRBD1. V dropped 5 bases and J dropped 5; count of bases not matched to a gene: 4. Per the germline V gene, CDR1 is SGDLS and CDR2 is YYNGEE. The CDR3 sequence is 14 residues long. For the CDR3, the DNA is TGTGCCAGCAGTAGGGACAGGGGGCATTATGGCTACACCTTC. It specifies CASSRDRGHYGYTF. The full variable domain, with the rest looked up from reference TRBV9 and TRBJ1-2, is DSGVTQTPKHLITATGQRVTLRCSPRSGDLSVYWYQQSLDQGLQFLIQYYNGEERAKGNILERFSAQQFPDLHSELNLSSLELGDSALYFCASSRDRGHYGYTFGSGTRLTVV.

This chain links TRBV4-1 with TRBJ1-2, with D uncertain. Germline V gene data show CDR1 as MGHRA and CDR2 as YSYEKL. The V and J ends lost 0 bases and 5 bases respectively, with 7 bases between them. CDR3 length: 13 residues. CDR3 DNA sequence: TGCGCCAGCAGCCAAGAGGTTCGGTATGGCTACACCTTC. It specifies CASSQEVRYGYTF.

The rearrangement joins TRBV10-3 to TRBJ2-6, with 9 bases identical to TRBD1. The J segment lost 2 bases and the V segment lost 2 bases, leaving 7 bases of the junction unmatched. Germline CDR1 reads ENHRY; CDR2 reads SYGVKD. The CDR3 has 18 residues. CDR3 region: CAISEGQGRVTGANVLTF. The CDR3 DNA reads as TGTGCCATCAGTGAGGGACAGGGGAGAGTGACTGGGGCCAACGTCCTGACTTTC.

In DNA form, the CDR3 reads TGTGCCAGCAGCTTAATACAGGGGCACACTGAAGCTTTCTTT. Translated: CASSLIQGHTEAFF. J is TRBJ1-1 and V is TRBV7-8, with 7 bases aligning to TRBD1. The CDR3 runs to 14 residues. Trimming at V came to 2 bases and at J to 3 bases, leaving 3 bases not matched to a gene. The germline V gene has CDR1 SGHVS and CDR2 FQNEAQ. The entire variable domain, with the rest obtained from reference TRBV7-8 and TRBJ1-1, is as follows: GAGVSQSPRYKVAKRGQDVALRCDPISGHVSLFWYQQALGQGPEFLTYFQNEAQLDKSGLPSDRFFAERPEGSVSTLKIQRTQQEDSAVYLCASSLIQGHTEAFFGQGTRLTVV.